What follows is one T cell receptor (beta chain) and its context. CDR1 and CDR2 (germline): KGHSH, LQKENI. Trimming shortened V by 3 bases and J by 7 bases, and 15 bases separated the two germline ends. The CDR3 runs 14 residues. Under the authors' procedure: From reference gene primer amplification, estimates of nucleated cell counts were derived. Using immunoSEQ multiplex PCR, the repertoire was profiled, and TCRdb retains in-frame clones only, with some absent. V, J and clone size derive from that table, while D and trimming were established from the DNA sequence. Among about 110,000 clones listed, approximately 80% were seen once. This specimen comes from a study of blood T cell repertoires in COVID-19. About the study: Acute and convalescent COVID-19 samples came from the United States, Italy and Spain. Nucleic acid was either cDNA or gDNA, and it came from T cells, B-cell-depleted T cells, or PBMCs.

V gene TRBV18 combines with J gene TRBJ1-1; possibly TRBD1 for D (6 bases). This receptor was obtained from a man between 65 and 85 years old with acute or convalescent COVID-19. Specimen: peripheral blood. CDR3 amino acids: CASSPGLQGFEAFF. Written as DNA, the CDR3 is TGTGCCAGCTCACCCGGATTACAGGGTTTTGAAGCTTTCTTT.